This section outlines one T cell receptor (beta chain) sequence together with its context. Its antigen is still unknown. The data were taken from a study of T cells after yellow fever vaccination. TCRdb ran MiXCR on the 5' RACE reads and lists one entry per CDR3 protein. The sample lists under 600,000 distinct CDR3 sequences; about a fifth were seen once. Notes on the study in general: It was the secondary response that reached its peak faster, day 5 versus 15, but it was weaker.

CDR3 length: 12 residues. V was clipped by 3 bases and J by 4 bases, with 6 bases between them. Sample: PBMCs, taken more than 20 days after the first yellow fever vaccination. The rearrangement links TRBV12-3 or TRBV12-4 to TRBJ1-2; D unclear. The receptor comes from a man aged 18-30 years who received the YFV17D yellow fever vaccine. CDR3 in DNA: TGTGCCAGCAGTTTTAGTCCCTATGGCTACACCTTC. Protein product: CASSFSPYGYTF.